The 17 T cell receptor beta chains below were found in one sample sequenced in a study of T cells in localized non-small cell lung cancer. Data came from immunoSEQ multiplex PCR; TCRdb stores just in-frame clones and leaves some out. The sample records tens of thousands of clones, 88% being singletons. Sequences were derived from peripheral blood, sampled before any cancer treatment. The receptors were gathered from a woman between 35 and 75 years old with stage I lung adenocarcinoma.

This chain connects TRBV9 to TRBJ1-2, with 10 bases matching TRBD1. CDR1 and CDR2 from the germline V gene are SGDLS and YYNGEE. Trimming at V came to 0 bases and at J to 7 bases, leaving 3 bases not matched to a gene. CDR3 length: 14 residues. The CDR3: CASSVGGTGVGYTF. The CDR3 DNA reads as TGTGCCAGCAGCGTAGGGGGGACAGGGGTTGGCTACACCTTC.

The sample holds a few counts of this clone. The gene calls are TRBV4-2 and TRBJ1-2, with D possibly being TRBD1 (5 bases). The germline gives CDR1 LGHNA, CDR2 YNFKEQ. The CDR3 loop spans 20 amino acids. The V end was cut by 1 base, the J end by 0 bases, with 24 bases between. This CDR3 reads CASSQVEGLFRAPSNYGYTF. CDR3 DNA: TGTGCCAGCAGCCAAGTTGAGGGGCTCTTTCGGGCACCATCTAACTATGGCTACACCTTC.

The chain uses TRBV10-1 and TRBJ2-1, with D perhaps matching TRBD2 (6 bases). The CDR3 is 15 amino acids. Trimming took off 2 bases at V and 7 bases at J, with 15 bases between the two ends. Looked up from germline, CDR1 is WNHNN and CDR2 is SYGVQD (reference sequence). This CDR3 is CASSERVGGWNEQFF. CDR3 coding DNA: TGCGCCAGCAGTGAGAGGGTCGGGGGTTGGAATGAGCAGTTCTTC.

CDR3 protein: CASSEFSNYGYTF. DNA of the CDR3: TGTGCCAGCAGTGAATTCTCAAACTATGGCTACACCTTC. The chain employs TRBV6-1 and TRBJ1-2; no clear D. Germline CDR1 reads MNHNS; CDR2 reads SASEGT. V shed 2 bases and J shed 2 bases, with 6 bases lying between them. This CDR3 comprises 13 residues.

This chain joins TRBV29-1 and TRBJ1-2; D gene ambiguous. V was shortened by 3 bases and J by 3 bases, with 5 bases between the two germline ends. Germline CDR1 and CDR2: SQVTM and ANQGSEA. The CDR3 sequence is 11 residues long. CDR3 sequence: CSVDRDYGYTF. The CDR3 coding sequence is TGCAGCGTTGATAGGGACTATGGCTACACCTTC.

The chain combines TRBV21-1 with TRBJ2-1; TRBD1 was called by the table and not checked on the DNA. TRBV21-1 is a documented pseudogene. The length of the CDR3 is 13 residues. The CDR3 here is CASSFEQYNEQFF. The DNA for the CDR3 is TGTGCCAGCAGCTTTGAACAGTACAATGAGCAGTTCTTC.

The V and J genes are TRBV4-3 and TRBJ2-7, with 7 bases that match TRBD1. This CDR3 is built from 15 residues. Trimming removed 3 bases from V and 1 base from J; junction bases left unmatched: 6. Per germline, CDR1 LGHNA and CDR2 YSLEER. In nucleotides, the CDR3 is TGCGCCAGCAGCCACGTCCCGGGACAGTCCTACGAGCAGTACTTC. This gives the protein CASSHVPGQSYEQYF.

The V gene is TRBV27, the J gene TRBJ2-7; D unresolved. V lost 0 bases and J 1 base, leaving 13 bases between the germline ends. The germline V gene has CDR1 MNHEY and CDR2 SMNVEV (reference sequence). The CDR3 is made up of 16 amino acids. The CDR3 sequence is CASSLSPSTASYEQYF. CDR3 DNA sequence: TGTGCCAGCAGTTTATCCCCATCAACAGCTTCCTACGAGCAGTACTTC.

This clone was counted a single time. This chain uses TRBV4-1 with TRBJ2-1; possibly TRBD1 or TRBD2 for D (5 bases each). This CDR3 is built from 17 residues. Trimming cost V 0 bases and J 6 bases, with 18 bases left between them. Germline loops: CDR1 MGHRA, CDR2 YSYEKL. As DNA, the CDR3 is TGCGCCAGCAGCCAAGAAGGTGGGACGGCCTACGGCAATGAGCAGTTCTTC. Protein sequence: CASSQEGGTAYGNEQFF.

As regards this clone: At one end the junction does not follow the germline gene, possibly because of a read error. The V call is TRBV4-3, the J call TRBJ2-3; possibly TRBD2 for D (7 bases). CDR1 LGHNA and CDR2 YSLEER come from the germline V gene. The CDR3 is 13 amino acids. For the CDR3, the DNA is TGCGCCAGCAGCCAAGATCTCAGGGGACTACCCCTTTTT. Translation: CASSQDLRGLPLF.

This chain's CDR3 is CASSLEGGSYEQYF. The CDR3 coding sequence is TGTGCCAGCAGCTTAGAGGGTGGCTCCTACGAGCAGTACTTC. This chain connects TRBV7-9 to TRBJ2-7; D is uncertain. V dropped 1 base and J dropped 0 bases, with 7 bases sitting between them. The CDR3 loop spans 14 amino acids. Per germline, CDR1 SEHNR and CDR2 FQNEAQ (reference sequence).

The chain carries TRBV5-1 and TRBJ1-4; possible D gene TRBD1, 5 bases. Germline values: CDR1 SGHRS, CDR2 YFSETQ. The germline V and J ends were trimmed by 3 bases and 3 bases, with 9 bases remaining between them. CDR3 length: 14 amino acids. CDR3 DNA: TGCGCCAGCAGCTCGCAGGGACCTAATGAAAAACTGTTTTTT. Protein product: CASSSQGPNEKLFF.

The chain has TRBV19 and TRBJ2-1; no definite D call. V lost 3 bases to trimming and J lost 5 bases, with 8 bases between them. This CDR3 is built from 13 residues. Germline CDR1 LNHDA, CDR2 SQIVND (reference sequence). CDR3 nucleotides: TGTGCCAGTAGTATTGAACGGAACAATGAGCAGTTCTTC. Its translation: CASSIERNNEQFF.

As to this clone: Compared with germline, one end of the junction differs, possibly owing to a read error. This chain connects TRBV19 to TRBJ1-2, with a possible D match to TRBD1 (5 bases). From germline, CDR1 is LNHDA and CDR2 SQIVND (reference sequence). This CDR3 is built from 15 residues. In nucleotides, the CDR3 is TGTGCCAGTAGTATAGGGAGGGCCAGGGACTATCGCTACACCTTC. Protein: CASSIGRARDYRYTF.

The chain joins TRBV7-2 to TRBJ1-3; D gene ambiguous. Germline values: CDR1 SGHTA, CDR2 FQGNSA. V lost 2 bases and J lost 4, with 9 bases in between. The CDR3 contains 14 residues. CDR3 residues: CASSLLALGNTIYF. The CDR3 region has the DNA TGTGCCAGCAGCTTACTCGCCTTAGGAAACACCATATATTTT.

This chain connects TRBV6-4 to TRBJ1-6; TRBD1 might be the D (5 bases). The CDR3 consists of 13 residues. Trimming removed 2 bases at V and 10 bases at J, with 9 bases between. CDR1 and CDR2 (germline): MRHNA, SNTAGT. The CDR3 loop is CASSDGGNSPLHF. The CDR3 DNA is TGTGCCAGCAGTGACGGGGGGAACTCACCCCTCCACTTT.

The chain recombines TRBV7-8 with TRBJ1-2; the D is unclear. This CDR3 is 14 amino acids long. The V and J ends lost 1 base and 1 base respectively, with 7 bases between them. Per germline, CDR1 SGHVS and CDR2 FQNEAQ. CDR3 in DNA: TGTGCCAGCAGCTTAGGAGGGAATAACTATGGCTACACCTTC. It translates to CASSLGGNNYGYTF.